The 19 T cell receptor beta chains presented below share a single source sample, sequenced in a study of control samples from healthy donors and cancer patients. Clones were read by immunoSEQ multiplex PCR, and TCRdb kept only the in-frame ones, dropping some. The profile shows fewer than 200,000 clones, around 90% of them singletons. Sample: blood. The receptor source for this set is a woman in her fifties or sixties in good health.

The J gene is TRBJ2-2, the V gene TRBV7-2; 10 bases map to TRBD2. Germline V gene lookup returns CDR1 SGHTA and CDR2 FQGNSA. The V gene end was trimmed by 3 bases and the J gene end by 3 bases; junction bases not matched to a gene: 1. This CDR3 contains 15 residues. CDR3 loop: CASSFSGRYTGELFF. Written as DNA, the CDR3 is TGTGCCAGCAGCTTTAGCGGGAGGTACACCGGGGAGCTGTTTTTT.

This chain links TRBV2 with TRBJ1-1; TRBD1 is a possible D gene (6 bases). The CDR3 has 13 residues. V lost 6 bases to trimming and J lost 4 bases, with 12 bases between them. Germline assignment: CDR1 SNHLY and CDR2 FYNNEI. The CDR3 DNA reads TGTGCCAGCAGAGGGACACGTAGCACTGAAGCTTTCTTT. Protein: CASRGTRSTEAFF.

The V gene is TRBV19, the J gene TRBJ1-4; D remains unclear. The CDR3 covers 13 residues. Germline lookup yields CDR1 LNHDA and CDR2 SQIVND (reference sequence). The V gene lost 10 bases and the J gene lost 8 bases, with 17 bases spanning the gap. This CDR3 reads CATTSSRHEKLFF. The CDR3 nucleotides are TGTGCCACCACATCCTCAAGGCACGAAAAACTGTTTTTT.

With regard to this clone: The identical CDR3 is also encoded by other nucleotide sequences in the sample. This sequence joins TRBV6-1 and TRBJ1-1; D is possibly TRBD1 (6 bases). Germline V CDR1 and CDR2: MNHNS, SASEGT. The CDR3 consists of 14 residues. V shed 3 bases and J shed 0 bases, with 8 bases lying between them. CDR3 sequence: CASSERQVNTEAFF. The CDR3 nucleotides are TGTGCCAGCAGTGAGAGACAGGTGAACACTGAAGCTTTCTTT.

This clone has just one count. V and J are TRBV11-3 and TRBJ2-1; 8 nucleotides match TRBD2. CDR1 and CDR2 (germline): SGHNT, YENEEA. Germline trimming cut 5 bases from V and 5 bases from J; bases unmatched to any gene: 5. This CDR3 has 14 amino acids. The CDR3 DNA follows: TGTGCCAGCAGCCCCGGGGGGGCGGACAATGAGCAGTTCTTC. Residues: CASSPGGADNEQFF.

This chain connects TRBV28 to TRBJ1-2, with D unclear. This CDR3 is built from 11 residues. Trimming stripped 2 bases from V and 5 bases from J, with 3 bases between. In germline, CDR1 is MDHEN, CDR2 SYDVKM. CDR3 sequence reads: CASSLEYGYTF. As DNA, the CDR3 is TGTGCCAGCAGTTTAGAGTATGGCTACACCTTC.

About this clone: The sample contains more than one DNA sequence encoding this CDR3. This chain uses TRBV7-3 with TRBJ2-7, with 7 bases matching TRBD1. The V segment lost 0 bases and the J segment 6 bases; nucleotides outside the gene matches: 11. CDR1 is SGHTA and CDR2 is FQGTGA in the germline V gene. CDR3 length: 16 amino acids. CDR3 nucleotides: TGTGCCAGCAGCTTAACGGCGGCAGGGGGTGTGGGCGAGCAGTACTTC. Its protein product is CASSLTAAGGVGEQYF. Based on the CDR3 plus reference TRBV7-3 and TRBJ2-7, the full variable domain is GAGVSQTPSNKVTEKGKYVELRCDPISGHTALYWYRQSLGQGPEFLIYFQGTGAADDSGLPNDRFFAVRPEGSVSTLKIQRTERGDSAVYLCASSLTAAGGVGEQYFGPGTRLTVT.

The CDR3 here is CASSQEGRRGRQFF. In nucleotides, the CDR3 is TGCGCCAGCAGCCAAGAGGGACGGCGAGGAAGGCAGTTCTTC. The V call is TRBV4-1, the J call TRBJ2-1, with D perhaps given as TRBD1 or TRBD2 (5 bases each). V dropped 0 bases and J dropped 12 bases, with 15 bases sitting between them. Germline assignment: CDR1 MGHRA and CDR2 YSYEKL. This CDR3 contains 14 residues.

The chain links TRBV10-3 to TRBJ1-1; D possibly corresponds to TRBD1 (6 bases). V shed 5 bases and J shed 5 bases, with 18 bases lying between them. Per the germline V gene, CDR1 is ENHRY and CDR2 is SYGVKD. The CDR3 is 15 amino acids. The DNA of the CDR3 is TGTGCCATCAGTCGTTTTCAGGGGCCGGGAACTGAAGCTTTCTTT. This translates into CAISRFQGPGTEAFF.

J is TRBJ2-7 and V is TRBV20-1; no clear D. The germline CDR1 and CDR2 sequences are DFQATT and SNEGSKA (reference sequence). This CDR3 contains 15 residues. Trimming shortened V by 3 bases and J by 2 bases, and 17 bases separated the two germline ends. CDR3: CSASPPDLSTYEQYF. The CDR3 DNA follows: TGCAGTGCTAGTCCCCCGGACCTCTCAACCTACGAGCAGTACTTC.

This chain joins TRBV18 and TRBJ1-5, with D maybe TRBD1 (5 bases). Germline assignment: CDR1 KGHSH and CDR2 LQKENI. The CDR3 runs to 16 residues. Between the trimmed V and J ends, which lost 6 bases and 5 bases, there was a span of 20 bases. The CDR3 is CASSGGSSYLYQPQHF. CDR3 in DNA: TGTGCCAGCTCCGGGGGGTCGAGTTACCTTTATCAGCCCCAGCATTTT. Complete variable domain (other parts from reference TRBV18 and TRBJ1-5): NAGVMQNPRHLVRRRGQEARLRCSPMKGHSHVYWYRQLPEEGLKFMVYLQKENIIDESGMPKERFSAEFPKEGPSILRIQQVVRGDSAAYFCASSGGSSYLYQPQHFGDGTRLSIL.

V usage is TRBV29-1 and J usage is TRBJ1-5; 11 bases are a match to TRBD1. Trimming at V came to 6 bases and at J to 6 bases, leaving 10 bases not matched to a gene. This CDR3 contains 15 residues. The germline V gene has CDR1 SQVTM and CDR2 ANQGSEA. The CDR3 DNA follows: TGCAGCGTCCTCTCCGGGACAGGGGGAGGTCAGCCCCAGCATTTT. Amino acids: CSVLSGTGGGQPQHF.

The chain carries TRBV29-1 and TRBJ2-1; D ambiguous. CDR1 and CDR2 from the germline V gene are SQVTM and ANQGSEA. The CDR3 covers 13 residues. Trimming cost V 3 bases and J 6 bases, with 12 bases left between them. CDR3 loop: CSVDGVNSNEQFF. The DNA for the CDR3 is TGCAGCGTTGATGGCGTAAATTCCAATGAGCAGTTCTTC.

The rearrangement uses TRBV11-2 and TRBJ1-4; 8 bases are a match to TRBD1. From germline, CDR1 is SGHAT and CDR2 FQNNGV. The CDR3 is 14 residues long. V trimming: 1 base; J trimming: 8 bases; junction bases outside the gene matches: 3. The CDR3 sequence is CASSLGRDREKLFF. The DNA of the CDR3 is TGTGCCAGCAGCTTAGGCAGGGACAGGGAAAAACTGTTTTTT. Full variable domain (remainder filled in from reference TRBV11-2 and TRBJ1-4): EAGVAQSPRYKIIEKRQSVAFWCNPISGHATLYWYQQILGQGPKLLIQFQNNGVVDDSQLPKDRFSAERLKGVDSTLKIQPAKLEDSAVYLCASSLGRDREKLFFGSGTQLSVL.

The chain uses TRBV5-3 and TRBJ2-2; D is perhaps TRBD1 (5 bases). TRBV5-3 falls under the ORF class, with uncertain function. V lost 3 bases and J lost 3, with 27 bases in between. The CDR3 is 20 amino acids. CDR3 nucleotide sequence: TGTGCCAGAAGCTCCCGCAGGACACGACGGAAGACCAGATACACCGGGGAGCTGTTTTTT. Its protein is CARSSRRTRRKTRYTGELFF.

This rearrangement joins TRBV12-5 to TRBJ2-1; 14 bases are a match to TRBD2. The CDR3 extends over 18 amino acids. Trimming took 6 bases from V and 2 from J; bases not matched to a gene: 9. Germline CDR1 is LGHNT and CDR2 is FRNRAP. The CDR3 DNA reads as TGTGCTAGTGGCGGGACTAGCGGGGGCCCTGATGCCTACAATGAGCAGTTCTTC. Translated: CASGGTSGGPDAYNEQFF.

The genes are TRBV9 and TRBJ2-1, with 10 positions matching TRBD1. After removal of 1 base from V and 7 bases from J, the junction contained 11 bases not matched to a gene. CDR3 size: 17 residues. The germline CDR1 and CDR2 sequences are SGDLS and YYNGEE. CDR3 DNA: TGTGCCAGCAGCGTAAAGATCAGGGACAGGGGCCGGAATGAGCAGTTCTTC. It codes for CASSVKIRDRGRNEQFF.

This clone was seen just once. The V gene is TRBV11-2, the J gene TRBJ1-2, with D hard to call. The CDR3 length is 11 residues. Deletions cut 2 bases from V and 4 bases from J, with 2 bases between. Germline values: CDR1 SGHAT, CDR2 FQNNGV. The CDR3 nucleotides are TGTGCCAGCAGCTTAATCTATGGCTACACCTTC. This gives the protein CASSLIYGYTF.

The chain carries TRBV28 and TRBJ1-3; the D gene is possibly TRBD1 (6 bases). The CDR3 is 15 residues long. Germline CDR1 is MDHEN and CDR2 is SYDVKM. Deletions cut 6 bases from V and 0 bases from J, with 12 bases between. The CDR3 DNA is TGTGCCAGCAGCTTAATGACAGGCTCTGGAAACACCATATATTTT. Its protein product is CASSLMTGSGNTIYF.